These 26 T cell receptor beta chains were sequenced from one sample in a study of technical replicates of blood from four donors. Profiled with immunoSEQ multiplex PCR; TCRdb holds only in-frame clones, not every one. This table holds approximately 31,000 clones, over 85% found once. The sequenced sample was PBMCs. These receptors all stem from a human donor in good health. Some clones in this sample may be carry-over from other donors' samples.

The chain uses TRBV5-1 and TRBJ1-5; possible D gene TRBD1, 5 bases. The V gene lost 4 bases and the J gene lost 4 bases, with 12 bases spanning the gap. Germline CDR1 SGHRS, CDR2 YFSETQ. The CDR3 is 14 amino acids. The CDR3 loop reads CASSEGTENQPQHF. CDR3 DNA: TGCGCCAGCAGCGAGGGGACTGAGAATCAGCCCCAGCATTTT.

The genes are TRBV7-9 and TRBJ2-2; a weak D match, TRBD1 (6 bases). This CDR3 region has 16 residues. Trimming stripped 4 bases from V and 8 bases from J, with 20 bases between. Germline CDR1 reads SEHNR; CDR2 reads FQNEAQ (reference sequence). CDR3 in DNA: TGTGCCAGCAGCTCCCCTTGGCGGACAGTCGTAGGGGAGCTGTTTTTT. Amino acid sequence: CASSSPWRTVVGELFF.

This chain uses TRBV18 with TRBJ2-1; 15 nucleotides align to TRBD2. This CDR3 has 19 residues. Losses at the gene ends were 5 bases for V and 9 bases for J; bases not matched to a gene: 17. CDR1 and CDR2 (germline): KGHSH, LQKENI. CDR3 sequence: CASSELRPGLAGGLPEQFF. CDR3 coding DNA: TGTGCCAGCTCAGAACTTAGGCCGGGACTAGCGGGAGGTTTGCCTGAGCAGTTCTTC. Full variable domain (outside the CDR3, taken from reference TRBV18 and TRBJ2-1): NAGVMQNPRHLVRRRGQEARLRCSPMKGHSHVYWYRQLPEEGLKFMVYLQKENIIDESGMPKERFSAEFPKEGPSILRIQQVVRGDSAAYFCASSELRPGLAGGLPEQFFGPGTRLTVL.

The chain couples TRBV4-3 to TRBJ1-2; 8 bases map to TRBD1. The CDR3 spans 16 residues. Germline V gives CDR1 LGHNA, CDR2 YSLEER. V was clipped by 0 bases and J by 10 bases; unmatched bases: 13. DNA for the CDR3: TGCGCCAGCAGCCAAGATCTATTTGACAGGGGCCGCGACTACACCTTC. It specifies CASSQDLFDRGRDYTF.

The V gene is TRBV7-2, the J gene TRBJ1-6; 7 bases are shared with TRBD1. This CDR3 is built from 14 residues. J gave up 7 bases and V 3 bases, and 3 bases lay outside the gene matches. Germline V gene sequence: CDR1 SGHTA, CDR2 FQGNSA. The CDR3 bases are TGTGCCAGCAGCTTGAGGGGGCAAAATTCACCCCTCCACTTT. It codes for CASSLRGQNSPLHF.

Only a few counts were recorded for this clone. Other DNA sequences of this sample code for an identical CDR3. This chain connects TRBV5-6 to TRBJ1-1; no clear D. The CDR3 runs 11 residues. CDR1 is SGHDT and CDR2 is YYEEEE in the germline V gene. Trimming took 0 bases from V and 7 from J, leaving 4 bases between them. CDR3 amino acids: CASSLDSEAFF. DNA for the CDR3: TGTGCCAGCAGCTTGGACAGTGAAGCTTTCTTT.

J is TRBJ2-6 and V is TRBV30, with a tentative D call TRBD2 (5 bases). This CDR3 spans 15 amino acids. In germline, CDR1 is GTSNPN, CDR2 SVGIG (reference sequence). V lost 2 bases to trimming and J lost 0 bases, with 8 bases between them. CDR3 in DNA: TGTGCCTGGAGTCGGGGTACCTCTGGGGCCAACGTCCTGACTTTC. Translation: CAWSRGTSGANVLTF.

The chain links TRBV7-2 to TRBJ2-4; TRBD2 agrees at 9 bases. J was trimmed by 9 bases and V by 5 bases; bases with no gene match: 8. The germline V gene encodes CDR1 SGHTA and CDR2 FQGNSA. The CDR3 consists of 14 residues. The CDR3: CASSPGTSNSIQYF. Written as DNA, the CDR3 is TGTGCCAGCAGCCCCGGGACTAGCAATAGCATTCAGTACTTC.

This clone was detected only once. V and J are TRBV6-5 and TRBJ2-7, with 11 bases fitting TRBD1. Trimming removed 3 bases from V and 5 bases from J; junction bases left unmatched: 3. The germline CDR1 and CDR2 sequences are MNHEY and SVGAGI. The CDR3 is 14 residues long. CDR3 region: CASSYRTGGNEQYF. In DNA form, the CDR3 reads TGTGCCAGCAGTTATCGGACAGGGGGCAACGAGCAGTACTTC.

This chain links TRBV21-1 with TRBJ2-5; the listed D gene, TRBD2, was not tested against the DNA. TRBV21-1 is marked as a pseudogene. This CDR3 is 19 amino acids long. Written as DNA, the CDR3 is TGTGCCAGCAGCTCCTTAGCCGGGGGGACCTACTCATTACAAGAGACCCAGTACTTC. It is translated as CASSSLAGGTYSLQETQYF.

V usage is TRBV16 and J usage is TRBJ1-2; D is unresolved. Deletions cut 5 bases from V and 7 bases from J, with 23 bases between. This CDR3 spans 16 amino acids. CDR1 and CDR2 (germline): KGHSY, FQNENV. The CDR3 nucleotides are TGTGCCAGCAGCTCCGCAGAAGGGCGGGTGGGAGGTGGCTACACCTTC. The encoded protein is CASSSAEGRVGGGYTF.

This clone showed up just once. V usage is TRBV7-9 and J usage is TRBJ2-5; weak D call: TRBD1 (6 bases). The CDR3 covers 15 residues. V shed 3 bases and J shed 2 bases, with 13 bases lying between them. The germline gives CDR1 SEHNR, CDR2 FQNEAQ (reference sequence). CDR3 sequence reads: CASSFWSGTQETQYF. CDR3 sequence (DNA): TGTGCCAGCAGCTTTTGGTCTGGGACACAAGAGACCCAGTACTTC.

This clone was recorded only once. The chain has TRBV10-3 and TRBJ2-7; TRBD2 matches at 16 bases. This CDR3 is 18 amino acids long. Per the germline V gene, CDR1 is ENHRY and CDR2 is SYGVKD. With V trimmed by 4 bases and J by 4 bases, 10 bases remained unmatched. The CDR3 is CAISAGLAGGRGRYEQYF. The CDR3 DNA follows: TGTGCCATCAGTGCGGGACTAGCGGGAGGGCGGGGTCGTTACGAGCAGTACTTC.

V gene TRBV6-6 combines with J gene TRBJ1-1; D possibly corresponds to TRBD1 (5 bases). CDR3 size: 14 residues. Trimming removed 0 bases from V and 4 bases from J, with 9 bases in between. CDR1 is MNHNY and CDR2 is SVGAGI in the germline V gene (reference sequence). The CDR3 loop is CASSYSGLGTEAFF. CDR3 bases: TGTGCCAGCAGTTACTCGGGACTCGGCACTGAAGCTTTCTTT.

This chain joins TRBV7-9 and TRBJ2-7, with a possible D match to TRBD2 (6 bases). Germline V gene sequence: CDR1 SEHNR, CDR2 FQNEAQ (reference sequence). Trimming pared 4 bases from V and 6 bases from J, leaving 13 bases between. CDR3 size: 13 residues. This CDR3 is CASSWRGRAEQYF. CDR3 nucleotides: TGTGCCAGCAGCTGGAGGGGAAGGGCCGAGCAGTACTTC.

This chain joins TRBV9 and TRBJ1-2; TRBD1 agrees at 9 bases. Germline trimming cut 2 bases from V and 4 bases from J; bases unmatched to any gene: 6. The germline CDR1 and CDR2 sequences are SGDLS and YYNGEE. The CDR3 sequence is 15 residues long. CDR3 coding DNA: TGTGCCAGCAGCGTCCTGGGACAGGGCGGCTATGGCTACACCTTC. Translation gives CASSVLGQGGYGYTF.

The chain links TRBV4-3 to TRBJ1-2; weak D call: TRBD1 (6 bases). Trimming left V 4 bases short and J 8 bases short, with 20 bases between. The CDR3 is 15 amino acids. Germline V CDR1 and CDR2: LGHNA, YSLEER. CDR3 sequence: CASSPTGYTLEGYTF. In DNA form, the CDR3 reads TGCGCCAGCAGCCCGACAGGCTACACATTAGAGGGCTACACCTTC.

This chain connects TRBV11-2 to TRBJ2-1; 9 nucleotides agree with TRBD2. CDR3 length: 19 amino acids. With V trimmed by 5 bases and J by 4 bases, 18 bases remained unmatched. The germline gives CDR1 SGHAT, CDR2 FQNNGV. CDR3 protein: CASSRSLGGAGGQYNEQFF. CDR3 bases: TGTGCCAGCAGCCGTAGTCTAGGGGGAGCGGGAGGCCAGTACAATGAGCAGTTCTTC.

V is TRBV18 and J is TRBJ2-7, with 7 nucleotides matching TRBD2. This CDR3 contains 15 residues. The V and J ends lost 3 bases and 7 bases, in that order; junction bases with no gene match: 12. CDR1 and CDR2 (germline): KGHSH, LQKENI. CDR3 amino acids: CASSPPEGLVGEQYF. For the CDR3, the DNA is TGTGCCAGCTCACCCCCAGAAGGACTAGTAGGGGAGCAGTACTTC.

The chain carries TRBV18 and TRBJ1-2; unclear D gene. The CDR3 extends over 14 amino acids. CDR1 and CDR2 from the germline V gene are KGHSH and LQKENI. V gave up 5 bases and J gave up 2 bases, with 12 bases separating them. The CDR3 here is CASSDSGLNYGYTF. Here the CDR3 DNA reads TGTGCCAGCTCAGATTCGGGATTAAACTATGGCTACACCTTC.

V and J are TRBV2 and TRBJ2-3; 7 bases fit TRBD2. From germline, CDR1 is SNHLY and CDR2 FYNNEI. The V segment lost 5 bases and the J segment 3 bases; nucleotides outside the gene matches: 8. The CDR3 has 15 amino acids. The CDR3 sequence: CASSPSGVVTDTQYF. The CDR3 bases are TGTGCCAGCAGTCCGAGCGGGGTGGTGACAGATACGCAGTATTTT.

This chain joins TRBV7-9 and TRBJ1-5; TRBD1 matches 9 bases. Germline V gene sequence: CDR1 SEHNR, CDR2 FQNEAQ (reference sequence). This CDR3 spans 15 amino acids. V lost 6 bases, J lost 4 bases, and 7 bases stayed unmatched. This chain's CDR3 is CASRYRDRDNQPQHF. In DNA form, the CDR3 reads TGTGCCAGCAGGTACCGGGACAGGGATAATCAGCCCCAGCATTTT.

The chain is built from TRBV5-1 and TRBJ2-3, with TRBD1 matching over 7 bases. This CDR3 spans 15 amino acids. The trim removed 2 bases at V and 2 bases at J, leaving 5 bases unmatched. Germline V gene lookup returns CDR1 SGHRS and CDR2 YFSETQ. This chain's CDR3 is CASSLTGAITDTQYF. CDR3 nucleotide sequence: TGCGCCAGCAGCTTAACAGGGGCGATCACAGATACGCAGTATTTT.

The chain couples TRBV6-5 to TRBJ1-6; 9 bases map to TRBD1. This CDR3 contains 16 residues. CDR1 is MNHEY, CDR2 SVGAGI, per germline. After removal of 0 bases from V and 7 bases from J, the junction contained 4 bases not matched to a gene. The DNA of the CDR3 is TGTGCCAGCAGTTACTCCGGGACAGGGTACAATTCACCCCTCCACTTT. Amino acid sequence: CASSYSGTGYNSPLHF.

V is TRBV13 and J is TRBJ2-7, with unresolved D. The CDR3 has 13 amino acids. Germline V gene data show CDR1 as PRHDT and CDR2 as FYEKMQ (reference sequence). V was pared by 1 base and J by 5 bases, with 9 bases between. The CDR3 spells CASSLARLDEQYF. The CDR3 DNA sequence: TGTGCCAGCAGCTTAGCGAGACTTGACGAGCAGTACTTC. The entire variable domain, with the rest obtained from reference TRBV13 and TRBJ2-7, is as follows: AAGVIQSPRHLIKEKRETATLKCYPIPRHDTVYWYQQGPGQDPQFLISFYEKMQSDKGSIPDRFSAQQFSDYHSELNMSSLELGDSALYFCASSLARLDEQYFGPGTRLTVT.

This CDR3 reads CASSLAYVSGELFF. The CDR3 DNA is TGCGCCAGCAGCTTAGCGTACGTGTCCGGGGAGCTGTTTTTT. The chain links TRBV5-1 to TRBJ2-2; unclear D gene. The length of the CDR3 is 14 residues. The V end lost 2 bases, the J end lost 6 bases, and 11 bases lay between the germline ends. CDR1 SGHRS and CDR2 YFSETQ come from the germline V gene.